Listed here is a single TCR beta chain. Germline values: CDR1 SGHAT, CDR2 FQNNGV. This CDR3 has 17 residues. Trimming cost V 2 bases and J 7 bases, with 24 bases left between them. This sample is drawn from a study of T cell changes during pregnancy in multiple sclerosis. The protocol was immunoSEQ multiplex PCR, while the TCRdb copy is restricted to in-frame clones and leaves out a portion. The sample carries around 60,000 clones, 91% recorded once. The input for sequencing was CD4+ T cells from peripheral blood mononuclear cells, taken after pregnancy. The TCR sequence derives from a female donor in good health, enrolled as a control in a pregnancy study. J is TRBJ2-7 and V is TRBV11-2; no definite D call. The CDR3, as DNA: TGTGCCAGCAGCTTAAGTCCCCTGCGGCAGCCGTTTGGGGAGCAGTACTTC. Protein sequence: CASSLSPLRQPFGEQYF. The whole variable domain, remainder taken from reference TRBV11-2 and TRBJ2-7, is EAGVAQSPRYKIIEKRQSVAFWCNPISGHATLYWYQQILGQGPKLLIQFQNNGVVDDSQLPKDRFSAERLKGVDSTLKIQPAKLEDSAVYLCASSLSPLRQPFGEQYFGPGTRLTVT.